A selection of T cell receptor beta chains follows, all from one sample in a study of cytomegalovirus exposure and HLA in healthy donors. TCRdb's table, derived via immunoSEQ multiplex PCR, lists solely in-frame clones and lacks some. This sample has hundreds of thousands of clones, with more than 75% found just once. Sequencing used PBMCs. The receptors were gathered from a young man in good health and CMV-seronegative. The CDR3 runs from the conserved cysteine through the conserved F or W. The order of the fields is V gene, D gene, J gene, CDR3 length, clone size, CDR3 protein, CDR3 DNA. The D gene is left open where the match is weak. Clone size is not always given. Where it is, it says once, few, many or a class for expanded clones.

v_gene: TRBV27; d_gene: TRBD2; j_gene: TRBJ2-1; len: 18; abundance: .; CDR3aa: CASSHPTSGGASYNEQFF; CDR3nt: TGTGCCAGCAGCCACCCTACTAGCGGGGGGGCCTCCTACAATGAGCAGTTCTTC
v_gene: TRBV7-9; d_gene: .; j_gene: TRBJ1-2; len: 12; abundance: .; CDR3aa: CASSPLGGGDTF; CDR3nt: TGTGCCAGCAGCCCCCTAGGAGGAGGTGACACCTTC
v_gene: TRBV30; d_gene: TRBD1; j_gene: TRBJ1-6; len: 14; abundance: .; CDR3aa: CALRQGRGNSPLHF; CDR3nt: TGTGCCTTGCGACAGGGTCGGGGTAATTCACCCCTCCACTTT
v_gene: TRBV29-1; d_gene: TRBD1; j_gene: TRBJ2-7; len: 13; abundance: .; CDR3aa: CSVDRGQGDEQYF; CDR3nt: TGCAGCGTTGATAGGGGACAGGGCGACGAGCAGTACTTC
v_gene: TRBV6-1; d_gene: .; j_gene: TRBJ2-2; len: 14; abundance: .; CDR3aa: CATNRVLNTGELFF; CDR3nt: TGTGCCACAAACAGGGTACTGAACACCGGGGAGCTGTTTTTT
v_gene: TRBV5-4; d_gene: TRBD1; j_gene: TRBJ2-1; len: 15; abundance: .; CDR3aa: CASSKPGQGHNEQFF; CDR3nt: TGTGCCAGCAGCAAACCGGGACAGGGGCACAATGAGCAGTTCTTC
v_gene: TRBV7-2; d_gene: .; j_gene: TRBJ1-1; len: 13; abundance: .; CDR3aa: CASSLRVAREAFF; CDR3nt: TGTGCCAGCAGCTTAAGAGTAGCGAGAGAAGCTTTCTTT
v_gene: TRBV4-1; d_gene: TRBD2; j_gene: TRBJ2-1; len: 15; abundance: .; CDR3aa: CASSQGLAGYSEQFF; CDR3nt: TGCGCCAGCAGCCAAGGACTAGCGGGGTACAGTGAGCAGTTCTTC
v_gene: TRBV28; d_gene: .; j_gene: TRBJ1-1; len: 13; abundance: few; CDR3aa: CASSLQGLTEAFF; CDR3nt: TGTGCCAGCAGTTTGCAGGGGCTGACTGAAGCTTTCTTT
v_gene: TRBV19; d_gene: .; j_gene: TRBJ2-7; len: 14; abundance: .; CDR3aa: CASTSTGGAYEQYF; CDR3nt: TGTGCCAGTACCTCGACAGGAGGAGCCTACGAGCAGTACTTC
v_gene: TRBV2; d_gene: TRBD1; j_gene: TRBJ1-4; len: 16; abundance: .; CDR3aa: CASSLSTTGWREKLFF; CDR3nt: TGTGCCAGCAGCCTATCGACGACAGGGTGGAGAGAAAAACTGTTTTTT
v_gene: TRBV29-1; d_gene: .; j_gene: TRBJ1-2; len: 13; abundance: .; CDR3aa: CSGGGGGDYGYTF; CDR3nt: TGCAGCGGAGGTGGGGGGGGTGACTATGGCTACACCTTC
v_gene: TRBV7-6; d_gene: .; j_gene: TRBJ2-1; len: 16; abundance: .; CDR3aa: CASSLASGTRVNEQFF; CDR3nt: TGTGCCAGCAGCTTAGCTTCGGGTACCCGAGTCAATGAGCAGTTCTTC
v_gene: TRBV23-1; d_gene: TRBD1; j_gene: TRBJ1-1; len: 15; abundance: .; CDR3aa: CASSRDSPKNTEAFF; CDR3nt: TGCGCCAGCAGTCGGGACAGCCCTAAGAACACTGAAGCTTTCTTT
v_gene: TRBV29-1; d_gene: .; j_gene: TRBJ2-2; len: 13; abundance: .; CDR3aa: CSVGTLNTGELFF; CDR3nt: TGCAGCGTGGGGACACTTAACACCGGGGAGCTGTTTTTT
v_gene: TRBV27; d_gene: .; j_gene: TRBJ2-7; len: 13; abundance: .; CDR3aa: CASSQGVFYEQYF; CDR3nt: TGTGCCAGCAGTCAAGGGGTGTTCTACGAGCAGTACTTC
v_gene: TRBV6-4; d_gene: .; j_gene: TRBJ2-1; len: 15; abundance: once; CDR3aa: CASSERAAMYNEQFF; CDR3nt: TGTGCCAGCAGTGAACGAGCGGCGATGTACAATGAGCAGTTCTTC
v_gene: TRBV5-4; d_gene: .; j_gene: TRBJ2-7; len: 13; abundance: .; CDR3aa: CASRPDYSYEQYF; CDR3nt: TGTGCCAGCAGACCCGACTACTCCTACGAGCAGTACTTC
v_gene: TRBV27; d_gene: .; j_gene: TRBJ1-5; len: 13; abundance: .; CDR3aa: CASVSYSNQPQHF; CDR3nt: TGTGCCAGCGTATCCTATAGCAATCAGCCCCAGCATTTT
v_gene: TRBV7-2; d_gene: .; j_gene: TRBJ1-2; len: 13; abundance: .; CDR3aa: CASNQESGNGYTF; CDR3nt: TGTGCCAGCAACCAGGAATCCGGGAATGGCTACACCTTC
v_gene: TRBV4-1; d_gene: .; j_gene: TRBJ1-2; len: 14; abundance: once; CDR3aa: CASTHPFKEKGYTF; CDR3nt: TGCGCCAGCACCCACCCCTTCAAGGAGAAGGGCTACACCTTC
v_gene: TRBV20-1; d_gene: .; j_gene: TRBJ2-1; len: 11; abundance: .; CDR3aa: CSASYLDEQFF; CDR3nt: TGCAGTGCTAGTTATCTCGATGAGCAGTTCTTC
v_gene: TRBV28; d_gene: .; j_gene: TRBJ2-7; len: 11; abundance: few; CDR3aa: CASSSYYEQYF; CDR3nt: TGTGCCAGCAGTTCTTACTACGAGCAGTACTTC
v_gene: TRBV2; d_gene: .; j_gene: TRBJ2-1; len: 12; abundance: .; CDR3aa: CASNPGSNEQFF; CDR3nt: TGTGCCAGCAATCCAGGGTCCAATGAGCAGTTCTTC
v_gene: TRBV6-5; d_gene: .; j_gene: TRBJ1-1; len: 13; abundance: .; CDR3aa: CASSSRGSTEAFF; CDR3nt: TGTGCCAGCAGTTCCCGGGGGAGCACTGAAGCTTTCTTT
v_gene: TRBV4-1; d_gene: TRBD1; j_gene: TRBJ1-5; len: 14; abundance: .; CDR3aa: CASSLGQGDQPQHF; CDR3nt: TGCGCCAGCAGCCTTGGACAGGGCGATCAGCCCCAGCATTTT
v_gene: TRBV7-9; d_gene: .; j_gene: TRBJ2-1; len: 13; abundance: .; CDR3aa: CASSEGSYNEQFF; CDR3nt: TGTGCCAGCAGTGAGGGCTCCTACAATGAGCAGTTCTTC
v_gene: TRBV5-4; d_gene: .; j_gene: TRBJ2-5; len: 15; abundance: .; CDR3aa: CASSLDGGRGETQYF; CDR3nt: TGTGCCAGCAGCTTGGACGGCGGGCGCGGGGAGACCCAGTACTTC
v_gene: TRBV19; d_gene: TRBD1; j_gene: TRBJ2-5; len: 14; abundance: .; CDR3aa: CASSMPGGRETQYF; CDR3nt: TGTGCCAGTAGTATGCCAGGGGGCAGGGAGACCCAGTACTTC
v_gene: TRBV7-9; d_gene: .; j_gene: TRBJ2-2; len: 12; abundance: .; CDR3aa: CASSGGPGELFF; CDR3nt: TGTGCCAGCAGCGGAGGGCCCGGGGAGCTGTTTTTT
v_gene: TRBV2; d_gene: .; j_gene: TRBJ2-7; len: 13; abundance: .; CDR3aa: CASSLTRSYEQYF; CDR3nt: TGTGCCAGCAGTTTAACGCGCTCCTACGAGCAGTACTTC
v_gene: TRBV11-3; d_gene: .; j_gene: TRBJ2-3; len: 13; abundance: .; CDR3aa: CASSSHRGDTQYF; CDR3nt: TGTGCCAGCAGCTCCCACCGAGGAGATACGCAGTATTTT
v_gene: TRBV28; d_gene: .; j_gene: TRBJ2-7; len: 12; abundance: .; CDR3aa: CASGGGGYEQYF; CDR3nt: TGTGCCAGCGGAGGGGGCGGCTACGAGCAGTACTTC
v_gene: TRBV6-1; d_gene: .; j_gene: TRBJ1-4; len: 16; abundance: .; CDR3aa: CASSAFERGYGEKLFF; CDR3nt: TGTGCCAGCAGTGCCTTCGAGCGGGGGTACGGTGAAAAACTGTTTTTT
v_gene: TRBV5-6; d_gene: .; j_gene: TRBJ1-6; len: 14; abundance: .; CDR3aa: CASSLGLLDSPLHF; CDR3nt: TGTGCCAGCAGCTTGGGGCTCCTGGATTCACCCCTCCACTTT
v_gene: TRBV7-9; d_gene: TRBD2; j_gene: TRBJ2-5; len: 16; abundance: once; CDR3aa: CASRGALAGGTETQYF; CDR3nt: TGTGCCAGCAGGGGCGCCTTAGCGGGAGGTACAGAGACCCAGTACTTC
v_gene: TRBV5-1; d_gene: .; j_gene: TRBJ2-3; len: 11; abundance: once; CDR3aa: CASRREREQYF; CDR3nt: TGCGCCAGCAGGAGGGAGCGAGAGCAGTATTTT
v_gene: TRBV30; d_gene: .; j_gene: TRBJ1-1; len: 12; abundance: .; CDR3aa: CAWSVYRGAAFF; CDR3nt: TGTGCCTGGAGTGTTTATCGGGGAGCGGCTTTCTTT
v_gene: TRBV25-1; d_gene: .; j_gene: TRBJ1-4; len: 13; abundance: .; CDR3aa: CASSAPGYEKLFF; CDR3nt: TGTGCCAGCAGTGCACCGGGGTACGAAAAACTGTTTTTT
v_gene: TRBV10-2; d_gene: .; j_gene: TRBJ2-7; len: 15; abundance: .; CDR3aa: CASSDLRGRRYEQYF; CDR3nt: TGCGCCAGCAGTGATCTAAGGGGCCGAAGATACGAGCAGTACTTC
v_gene: TRBV6-6; d_gene: .; j_gene: TRBJ2-1; len: 14; abundance: .; CDR3aa: CASRTGTYYNEQFF; CDR3nt: TGTGCCAGCAGAACCGGGACATATTACAATGAGCAGTTCTTC
v_gene: TRBV6-1; d_gene: TRBD1; j_gene: TRBJ2-7; len: 13; abundance: few; CDR3aa: CASRDRSSYEQYF; CDR3nt: TGTGCCAGCCGGGACAGGAGCTCCTACGAGCAGTACTTC
v_gene: TRBV7-9; d_gene: .; j_gene: TRBJ2-7; len: 11; abundance: .; CDR3aa: CASSIQKKQYF; CDR3nt: TGTGCCAGCAGCATACAAAAAAAGCAGTACTTC
v_gene: TRBV30; d_gene: .; j_gene: TRBJ1-2; len: 15; abundance: .; CDR3aa: CAWTGEIRTAYGYTF; CDR3nt: TGTGCCTGGACGGGCGAGATCAGGACAGCCTATGGCTACACCTTC
v_gene: TRBV18; d_gene: .; j_gene: TRBJ2-7; len: 16; abundance: .; CDR3aa: CASSPLGGGLSYEQYF; CDR3nt: TGTGCCAGCTCACCATTAGGGGGGGGTCTCTCCTACGAGCAGTACTTC
v_gene: TRBV2; d_gene: .; j_gene: TRBJ2-3; len: 12; abundance: .; CDR3aa: CASSPSSDTQYF; CDR3nt: TGTGCCAGCAGTCCTTCGTCAGATACGCAGTATTTT
v_gene: TRBV10-3; d_gene: TRBD2; j_gene: TRBJ2-1; len: 12; abundance: .; CDR3aa: CAISPSGSEQFF; CDR3nt: TGTGCCATCAGTCCTAGCGGGAGCGAGCAGTTCTTC
v_gene: TRBV4-1; d_gene: .; j_gene: TRBJ2-1; len: 11; abundance: .; CDR3aa: CASSQVDEQFF; CDR3nt: TGCGCCAGCAGCCAAGTAGATGAGCAGTTCTTC
v_gene: TRBV29-1; d_gene: .; j_gene: TRBJ2-1; len: 14; abundance: .; CDR3aa: CSVVGFTSYNEQFF; CDR3nt: TGCAGCGTGGTCGGGTTCACTTCCTACAATGAGCAGTTCTTC
v_gene: TRBV6-5; d_gene: .; j_gene: TRBJ2-7; len: 13; abundance: .; CDR3aa: CASSYSIRGEQYF; CDR3nt: TGTGCCAGCAGTTACTCGATAAGGGGCGAGCAGTACTTC
v_gene: TRBV9; d_gene: .; j_gene: TRBJ1-3; len: 14; abundance: .; CDR3aa: CASSAVDTGNTIYF; CDR3nt: TGTGCCAGCAGCGCAGTCGACACTGGAAACACCATATATTTT
v_gene: TRBV5-6; d_gene: TRBD2; j_gene: TRBJ2-3; len: 18; abundance: .; CDR3aa: CASSPERGLAGSTDTQYF; CDR3nt: TGTGCCAGCAGCCCGGAGAGAGGACTAGCGGGCAGCACAGATACGCAGTATTTT
v_gene: TRBV5-1; d_gene: .; j_gene: TRBJ2-7; len: 12; abundance: .; CDR3aa: CASSPTGSEQYF; CDR3nt: TGCGCCAGCAGCCCGACAGGTAGCGAGCAGTACTTC
v_gene: TRBV28; d_gene: TRBD2; j_gene: TRBJ2-5; len: 14; abundance: .; CDR3aa: CASSFRQRGETQYF; CDR3nt: TGTGCCAGCAGTTTCCGCCAGCGGGGAGAGACCCAGTACTTC
v_gene: TRBV2; d_gene: TRBD1; j_gene: TRBJ1-6; len: 12; abundance: few; CDR3aa: CASAQGAKALHF; CDR3nt: TGTGCCAGCGCTCAGGGGGCTAAGGCCCTCCACTTT
v_gene: TRBV5-1; d_gene: .; j_gene: TRBJ2-2; len: 15; abundance: once; CDR3aa: CASSLQGNVPGELFF; CDR3nt: TGCGCCAGCAGCTTACAGGGAAATGTTCCCGGGGAGCTGTTTTTT
v_gene: TRBV7-2; d_gene: .; j_gene: TRBJ1-6; len: 14; abundance: .; CDR3aa: CASSYQGLNSPLHF; CDR3nt: TGTGCCAGCAGCTACCAGGGTCTGAATTCACCCCTCCACTTT